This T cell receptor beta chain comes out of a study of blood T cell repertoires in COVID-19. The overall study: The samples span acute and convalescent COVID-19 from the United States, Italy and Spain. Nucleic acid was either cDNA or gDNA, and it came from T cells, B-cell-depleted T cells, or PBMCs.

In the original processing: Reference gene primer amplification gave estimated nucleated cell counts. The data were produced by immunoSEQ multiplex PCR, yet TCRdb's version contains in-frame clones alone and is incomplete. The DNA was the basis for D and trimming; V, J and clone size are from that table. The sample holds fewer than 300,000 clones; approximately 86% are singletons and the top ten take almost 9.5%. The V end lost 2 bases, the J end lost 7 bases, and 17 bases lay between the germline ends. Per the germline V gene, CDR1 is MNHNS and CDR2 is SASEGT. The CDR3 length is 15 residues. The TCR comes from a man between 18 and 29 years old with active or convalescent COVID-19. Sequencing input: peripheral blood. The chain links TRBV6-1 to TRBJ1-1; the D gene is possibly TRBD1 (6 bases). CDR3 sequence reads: CASSESPGGEVEAFF. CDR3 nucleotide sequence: TGTGCCAGCAGTGAAAGTCCGGGGGGCGAGGTTGAAGCTTTCTTT.